This entry lists 27 T cell receptor beta chains sequenced from one sample in a study of OX40 agonist ivuxolimab in advanced cancers. Repertoires were generated with immunoSEQ multiplex PCR, while TCRdb's copy carries only in-frame clones and drops some. The sample includes about 58,000 clones, 83% of them seen just once. The material was CD4+ or CD8+ T cells sorted from blood, obtained in a trial of the OX40 agonist ivuxolimab. The receptors come from an adult with an advanced solid tumor such as melanoma, head and neck, liver or kidney cancer.

This clone was observed a few times. The chain couples TRBV9 to TRBJ2-2; 14 nucleotides align to TRBD2. The CDR3 consists of 16 residues. The junction had 6 bases not matched to a gene; V was cut back by 4 bases and J by 7 bases. Germline CDR1 SGDLS, CDR2 YYNGEE. The chain's CDR3 is CASSPGTSGGFGELFF. The CDR3 DNA follows: TGTGCCAGCAGCCCCGGGACTAGCGGGGGTTTCGGGGAGCTGTTTTTT.

This clone turned up a few times. J is TRBJ2-3 and V is TRBV21-1; the DNA was not compared with TRBD1, the D call given in the table. TRBV21-1 is noted as a pseudogene. This CDR3 region has 15 residues. CDR3 loop: CASSKWYRGTDTQYF. CDR3 DNA: TGTGCCAGCAGCAAATGGTACAGGGGAACAGATACGCAGTATTTT.

This clone was observed a few times. The J gene is TRBJ1-5, the V gene TRBV28; D is ambiguous. With 6 bases removed from V and 0 bases from J, the gap between germline ends came to 21 bases. The CDR3 runs 18 residues. Germline V gene lookup returns CDR1 MDHEN and CDR2 SYDVKM. This CDR3 is CASRLTNFGLYSNQPQHF. CDR3 nucleotides: TGTGCCAGCAGGCTTACTAATTTCGGTCTTTATAGCAATCAGCCCCAGCATTTT. Together with reference TRBV28 and TRBJ1-5, the CDR3 gives the full variable domain: DVKVTQSSRYLVKRTGEKVFLECVQDMDHENMFWYRQDPGLGLRLIYFSYDVKMKEKGDIPEGYSVSREKKERFSLILESASTNQTSMYLCASRLTNFGLYSNQPQHFGDGTRLSIL.

The J gene is TRBJ1-1, the V gene TRBV7-9; D gene unclear. V shed 4 bases and J shed 1 base, with 10 bases lying between them. In germline, CDR1 is SEHNR, CDR2 FQNEAQ (reference sequence). The CDR3 spans 14 residues. DNA of the CDR3: TGTGCCAGCAGCTACTGGACGGGGAACACTGAAGCTTTCTTT. It codes for CASSYWTGNTEAFF. The whole variable domain, remainder taken from reference TRBV7-9 and TRBJ1-1, is DTGVSQNPRHKITKRGQNVTFRCDPISEHNRLYWYRQTLGQGPEFLTYFQNEAQLEKSRLLSDRFSAERPKGSFSTLEIQRTEQGDSAMYLCASSYWTGNTEAFFGQGTRLTVV.

The rearrangement links TRBV7-2 to TRBJ2-3; the D is unclear. Germline V gene data show CDR1 as SGHTA and CDR2 as FQGNSA. The CDR3 length is 13 residues. Trimming took 1 base from V and 5 from J, leaving 7 bases between them. The CDR3 reads CASSLVGGDTQYF. The CDR3 coding sequence is TGTGCCAGCAGCTTAGTTGGCGGAGATACGCAGTATTTT.

The V gene is TRBV7-8, the J gene TRBJ2-7, with D perhaps matching TRBD2 (6 bases). Germline V gives CDR1 SGHVS, CDR2 FQNEAQ. The CDR3 sequence is 13 residues long. V lost 2 bases to trimming and J lost 7 bases, with 12 bases between them. The CDR3 protein is CASSLPLGREQYF. The DNA for the CDR3 is TGTGCCAGCAGCTTACCCTTAGGGAGGGAGCAGTACTTC. The full variable domain, completed using reference TRBV7-8 and TRBJ2-7, is GAGVSQSPRYKVAKRGQDVALRCDPISGHVSLFWYQQALGQGPEFLTYFQNEAQLDKSGLPSDRFFAERPEGSVSTLKIQRTQQEDSAVYLCASSLPLGREQYFGPGTRLTVT.

This chain joins TRBV7-2 and TRBJ1-5; D call uncertain. V gave up 4 bases and J gave up 4 bases, with 8 bases separating them. Germline loops: CDR1 SGHTA, CDR2 FQGNSA. There are 13 residues in the CDR3. CDR3 loop: CASSSQENQPQHF. The CDR3 bases are TGTGCCAGCAGCTCCCAGGAAAATCAGCCCCAGCATTTT.

The chain couples TRBV6-1 to TRBJ2-3, with D unresolved. Germline CDR1 is MNHNS and CDR2 is SASEGT. The V and J ends lost 7 bases and 1 base respectively, with 15 bases between them. The CDR3 runs 15 residues. DNA for the CDR3: TGTGCCAGCATCGGCCAGCGATATGGCACAGATACGCAGTATTTT. Translated: CASIGQRYGTDTQYF.

The rearrangement joins TRBV7-3 to TRBJ2-5; TRBD2 matches at 9 bases. V lost 5 bases to trimming and J lost 2 bases; unmatched junction nucleotides: 3. The CDR3 is 14 amino acids. Germline assignment: CDR1 SGHTA and CDR2 FQGTGA. The CDR3, as DNA: TGTGCCAGCAGCCTAGCGGGGCGGCAAGAGACCCAGTACTTC. Protein sequence: CASSLAGRQETQYF.

The chain has TRBV30 and TRBJ2-2; D not certain. CDR1 and CDR2 (germline): GTSNPN, SVGIG (reference sequence). CDR3 length: 15 residues. Trimming stripped 0 bases from V and 5 bases from J, with 13 bases between. The CDR3 bases are TGTGCCTGGAGTGTACCCCCCGTTCGAACCGGGGAGCTGTTTTTT. Its translation: CAWSVPPVRTGELFF. The full variable domain, its missing parts supplied by reference TRBV30 and TRBJ2-2, is SQTIHQWPATLVQPVGSPLSLECTVEGTSNPNLYWYRQAAGRGLQLLFYSVGIGQISSEVPQNLSASRPQDRQFILSSKKLLLSDSGFYLCAWSVPPVRTGELFFGEGSRLTVL.

The V gene is TRBV6-5, the J gene TRBJ1-2; possible D gene TRBD1, 6 bases. This CDR3 is built from 14 residues. The germline V and J ends were trimmed by 8 bases and 5 bases, with 18 bases remaining between them. The germline V gene has CDR1 MNHEY and CDR2 SVGAGI. CDR3 nucleotides: TGTGCCAGCTTTACAGGGCAGATAGGGTATGGCTACACCTTC. Protein product: CASFTGQIGYGYTF.

This chain connects TRBV11-2 to TRBJ2-1; the match to TRBD2 covers 8 bases. The V gene's germline CDR1 is SGHAT and CDR2 FQNNGV. V was clipped by 1 base and J by 3 bases; unmatched bases: 14. CDR3 length: 19 residues. This chain's CDR3 is CASSLAPTQRGILYNEQFF. The DNA for the CDR3 is TGTGCCAGCAGCTTAGCTCCCACGCAGCGGGGGATACTCTACAATGAGCAGTTCTTC.

This chain uses TRBV19 with TRBJ1-3; a possible D gene is TRBD1 (5 bases). Germline V gene lookup returns CDR1 LNHDA and CDR2 SQIVND (reference sequence). CDR3 length: 15 amino acids. With 4 bases removed from V and 8 bases from J, the gap between germline ends came to 18 bases. The CDR3 DNA is TGTGCCAGTAGTACCTGGGGACGGTCGGCGGACACCATATATTTT. Amino acids: CASSTWGRSADTIYF.

This clone was counted once. V gene TRBV19 combines with J gene TRBJ1-2; D gene uncertain. Germline V gene data show CDR1 as LNHDA and CDR2 as SQIVND (reference sequence). The CDR3 loop spans 11 amino acids. The V gene lost 4 bases and the J gene lost 7 bases, with 7 bases spanning the gap. CDR3 protein: CASSNGGGYTF. For the CDR3, the DNA is TGTGCCAGTAGTAATGGCGGTGGCTACACCTTC.

This clone was seen a single time. The chain is built from TRBV11-2 and TRBJ1-2, with 9 bases fitting TRBD1. The CDR3 length is 18 residues. V lost 5 bases to trimming and J lost 3 bases; unmatched junction nucleotides: 16. Germline V CDR1 and CDR2: SGHAT, FQNNGV. Written as DNA, the CDR3 is TGTGCCAGCAGCCCTAGCGGGACAGGGTGGATGAGGGACTATGGCTACACCTTC. Its translation is CASSPSGTGWMRDYGYTF. The whole variable domain, remainder taken from reference TRBV11-2 and TRBJ1-2, is EAGVAQSPRYKIIEKRQSVAFWCNPISGHATLYWYQQILGQGPKLLIQFQNNGVVDDSQLPKDRFSAERLKGVDSTLKIQPAKLEDSAVYLCASSPSGTGWMRDYGYTFGSGTRLTVV.

The genes are TRBV4-2 and TRBJ2-1; 8 nucleotides align to TRBD2. The V gene end was trimmed by 1 base and the J gene end by 3 bases; junction bases not matched to a gene: 11. Germline CDR1 reads LGHNA; CDR2 reads YNFKEQ. The CDR3 loop spans 18 amino acids. Here the CDR3 reads CASSQAGAGGARYNEQFF. The DNA of the CDR3 is TGTGCCAGCAGCCAAGCGGGGGCCGGGGGGGCCCGCTACAATGAGCAGTTCTTC.

This clone was picked up a small number of times. Other DNA sequences in the sample encode the same CDR3. The chain uses TRBV6-4 and TRBJ2-5; 12 bases are shared with TRBD2. This CDR3 region has 16 residues. The germline CDR1 and CDR2 sequences are MRHNA and SNTAGT. With 5 bases clipped from V and 2 bases from J, the junction kept 6 bases outside the gene matches. The CDR3 sequence: CASSQTSGGNQETQYF. The CDR3 DNA is TGTGCCAGCAGTCAGACTAGCGGGGGCAATCAAGAGACCCAGTACTTC.

This clone appeared a single time. The chain combines TRBV2 with TRBJ2-1, with 9 bases lining up with TRBD2. The J segment lost 2 bases and the V segment lost 4 bases, leaving 3 bases of the junction unmatched. Germline CDR1 SNHLY, CDR2 FYNNEI. The CDR3 runs 15 residues. The CDR3 here is CASSVAGAPYNEQFF. CDR3 nucleotides: TGTGCCAGCAGTGTAGCGGGGGCGCCCTACAATGAGCAGTTCTTC.

The chain recombines TRBV7-8 with TRBJ2-2; 7 bases line up with TRBD1. Unmatched junction bases numbered 3, after V lost 5 bases and J lost 6 bases. Germline V gene sequence: CDR1 SGHVS, CDR2 FQNEAQ. The CDR3 is made up of 13 amino acids. The CDR3 is CASSVTGPGELFF. CDR3 DNA sequence: TGTGCCAGCAGCGTGACAGGGCCCGGGGAGCTGTTTTTT.

The chain recombines TRBV6-5 with TRBJ2-4, with D perhaps TRBD2 (6 bases). The CDR3 loop spans 11 amino acids. Trimming removed 8 bases at V and 7 bases at J, with 9 bases between. Germline CDR1 reads MNHEY; CDR2 reads SVGAGI. CDR3 coding DNA: TGTGCCAGCGGGGGGTTGAACATTCAGTACTTC. As protein: CASGGLNIQYF.

This sequence joins TRBV10-3 and TRBJ1-4; weak D call: TRBD1 (5 bases). This CDR3 has 17 amino acids. Trimming stripped 2 bases from V and 7 bases from J, with 20 bases between. Germline V gene sequence: CDR1 ENHRY, CDR2 SYGVKD. The CDR3: CAISEREGASGTEKLFF. Here the CDR3 DNA reads TGTGCCATCAGTGAGCGGGAGGGCGCGTCAGGGACTGAAAAACTGTTTTTT.

Only a few counts were recorded for this clone. This chain uses TRBV14 with TRBJ1-1, with D perhaps TRBD1 (6 bases). Germline-derived CDR1 and CDR2 are SGHDN and FVKESK. Deletions cut 1 base from V and 0 bases from J, with 21 bases between. The length of the CDR3 is 19 residues. The CDR3 DNA reads as TGTGCCAGCAGCCAAGTGAGATGGAGGGGGGCCGGCATGAACACTGAAGCTTTCTTT. It translates to CASSQVRWRGAGMNTEAFF.

The V call is TRBV7-6, the J call TRBJ1-6; D might be TRBD1 (5 bases). V dropped 3 bases and J dropped 6 bases, with 9 bases sitting between them. Germline assignment: CDR1 SGHVS and CDR2 FNYEAQ. The CDR3 extends over 14 amino acids. Here the CDR3 reads CASSFGARNSPLHF. CDR3 DNA: TGTGCCAGCAGCTTCGGGGCCCGTAATTCACCCCTCCACTTT.

This clone is medium-sized by share. The chain employs TRBV6-5 and TRBJ1-6; maybe TRBD1 (5 bases). The CDR3 length is 12 residues. Germline CDR1 and CDR2: MNHEY and SVGAGI. The CDR3 nucleotides read TGTGCGACCGGGACGGGGGTCTCACCCCTCCACTTT. Its protein is CATGTGVSPLHF.

This clone appeared once. The V gene is TRBV28, the J gene TRBJ1-1; D uncertain. The CDR3 covers 11 residues. V lost 7 bases and J lost 9, with 12 bases in between. Germline V CDR1 and CDR2: MDHEN, SYDVKM. CDR3 region: CASTTVGKAFF. The CDR3 nucleotides are TGTGCCAGCACCACCGTGGGAAAAGCTTTCTTT.

The table lists this clone with a few counts. Here the CDR3 reads CASSGGGSNNQPQHF. In DNA, the CDR3 is TGTGCCAGCAGTGGGGGCGGGTCGAACAATCAGCCCCAGCATTTT. This chain connects TRBV6-1 to TRBJ1-5; D may be TRBD1 (5 bases). V gave up 4 bases and J gave up 3 bases, with 13 bases separating them. This CDR3 is built from 15 residues. Germline CDR1 and CDR2: MNHNS and SASEGT.

This clone was observed many times. This chain connects TRBV30 to TRBJ2-2; TRBD1 aligns across 7 bases. Germline CDR1 and CDR2: GTSNPN and SVGIG (reference sequence). V shed 5 bases and J 6 bases; nucleotides not matched to a gene: 9. This CDR3 is built from 14 residues. This CDR3 is CAWGKGAWAGELFF. Written as DNA, the CDR3 is TGTGCCTGGGGGAAGGGGGCTTGGGCCGGGGAGCTGTTTTTT.